A single T cell receptor (beta chain) is shown here with its context. The sample comes from a study of cytomegalovirus exposure and HLA in healthy donors. From germline, CDR1 is SQVTM and CDR2 ANQGSEA. This CDR3 has 15 residues. The V and J ends lost 0 bases and 5 bases, in that order; junction bases with no gene match: 9. PCR employed 60 Vbeta and 13 Jbeta primers. Sequencing used immunoSEQ multiplex PCR; TCRdb keeps in-frame clones, though not all of them. The table has just under 95,000 clones, almost 85% seen once. The genes are TRBV29-1 and TRBJ2-5; TRBD1 aligns across 7 bases. This TCR came from a woman aged 18-29 years in good health and CMV-seropositive. The sample was PBMCs. Here the CDR3 DNA reads TGCAGCGTTGAAGACGAGGACAGGTGGGGGGAGACCCAGTACTTC. It translates to CSVEDEDRWGETQYF.